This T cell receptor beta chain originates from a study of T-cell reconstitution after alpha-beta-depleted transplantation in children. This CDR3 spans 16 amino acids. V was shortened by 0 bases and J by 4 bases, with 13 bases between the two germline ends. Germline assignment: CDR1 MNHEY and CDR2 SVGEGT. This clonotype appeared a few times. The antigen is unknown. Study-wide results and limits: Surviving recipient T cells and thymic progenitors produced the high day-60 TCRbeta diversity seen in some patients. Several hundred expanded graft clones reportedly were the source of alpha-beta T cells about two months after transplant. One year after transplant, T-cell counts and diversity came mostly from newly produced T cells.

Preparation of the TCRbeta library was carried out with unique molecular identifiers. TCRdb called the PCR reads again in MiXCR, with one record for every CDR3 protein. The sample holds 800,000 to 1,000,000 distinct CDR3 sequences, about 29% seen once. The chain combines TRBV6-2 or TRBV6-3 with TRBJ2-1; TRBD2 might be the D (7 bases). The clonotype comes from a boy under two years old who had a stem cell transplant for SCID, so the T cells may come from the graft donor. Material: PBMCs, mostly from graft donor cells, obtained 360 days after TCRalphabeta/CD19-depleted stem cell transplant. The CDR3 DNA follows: TGTGCCAGCAGTTACTCTTGGGGGGGCCCATACAATGAGCAGTTCTTC. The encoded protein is CASSYSWGGPYNEQFF.